Included here is one T cell receptor (beta chain) sequence, with context. A sample-barcoded 5' primer and a J-beta primer mix were used in a second PCR of about 7 to 12 cycles. From the 5' RACE reads, TCRdb called clonotypes with MiXCR, one entry per CDR3 protein. The table includes some 1.5 million distinct CDR3 sequences, 40% to 45% detected once. There were healthy Caucasian individuals from Russia, aged about 6 to 100, serving as donors. This specimen comes from a study of blood T cells in healthy people across ages. Material for sequencing was blood. The clonotype comes from a woman between 18 and 29 years old in good health.

CDR3 DNA: TGCGCCAGCAGCCAAGATCGGGGGGCCAAAAACATTCAGTACTTC. Protein sequence: CASSQDRGAKNIQYF. V is TRBV4-3 and J is TRBJ2-4, with D maybe TRBD2 (6 bases). Trimming shortened V by 0 bases and J by 1 base, and 7 bases separated the two germline ends. Germline V gene lookup returns CDR1 LGHNA and CDR2 YSLEER. The CDR3 runs to 15 residues.